Shown below are 11 T cell receptor beta chains from a single sample sequenced in a study of cytomegalovirus exposure and HLA in healthy donors. The PCR used 60 Vbeta and 13 Jbeta primers. TCRdb keeps only in-frame clones here, not all; method: immunoSEQ multiplex PCR. The table lists 150,000 or so clones, over 65% of them singletons, with approximately 3.1% in the top ten. Sequencing used PBMCs. The receptors were gathered from a woman aged 35 to 49 in good health and CMV-seronegative.

This clone came up a few times. V and J are TRBV15 and TRBJ1-6; D call uncertain. The germline gives CDR1 LNHNV, CDR2 YYDKDF (reference sequence). Deletions cut 0 bases from V and 10 bases from J, with 13 bases between. The CDR3 consists of 15 residues. The CDR3, as DNA: TGTGCCACCAGCAGAGAGGGAGTCGGGGAATCACCCCTCCACTTT. It is translated as CATSREGVGESPLHF. The variable domain in full, with the rest retrieved from reference TRBV15 and TRBJ1-6, is DAMVIQNPRYQVTQFGKPVTLSCSQTLNHNVMYWYQQKSSQAPKLLFHYYDKDFNNEADTPDNFQSRRPNTSFCFLDIRSPGLGDTAMYLCATSREGVGESPLHFGNGTRLTVT.

The chain has TRBV4-2 and TRBJ2-2; D ambiguous. The length of the CDR3 is 15 residues. Trimming took 3 bases from V and 7 from J, leaving 15 bases between them. Germline V gene data show CDR1 as LGHNA and CDR2 as YNFKEQ. This CDR3 is CASSQRISLIGELFF. DNA for the CDR3: TGTGCCAGCAGCCAGCGGATTAGCTTGATCGGGGAGCTGTTTTTT.

The rearrangement uses TRBV28 and TRBJ1-3, with TRBD1 identical over 9 bases. Trimming at V came to 4 bases and at J to 4 bases, leaving 11 bases not matched to a gene. There are 17 residues in the CDR3. Germline V lookup: CDR1 MDHEN, CDR2 SYDVKM. The CDR3 DNA follows: TGTGCCAGCAGTTCCACCTGGACAGGGGTTGACGGAAACACCATATATTTT. Translated: CASSSTWTGVDGNTIYF.

The sample holds one count of this clone. This chain joins TRBV18 and TRBJ1-4; tentatively, D is TRBD1 (5 bases). V was cut by 1 base and J by 8 bases, with 8 bases left in between. Germline CDR1 reads KGHSH; CDR2 reads LQKENI. This CDR3 comprises 13 residues. This CDR3 is CASSPRQWEKLFF. The CDR3 nucleotides read TGTGCCAGCTCACCACGACAGTGGGAAAAACTGTTTTTT.

The V and J genes are TRBV21-1 and TRBJ2-5; TRBD2, the table's D call, was not compared with the DNA. TRBV21-1 is an annotated pseudogene. CDR3 length: 15 amino acids. CDR3 sequence reads: CASSRGGLFQETQYF. The CDR3 DNA reads as TGTGCCAGCAGTCGCGGGGGCCTATTCCAAGAGACCCAGTACTTC.

This clone was found many times. The chain joins TRBV9 to TRBJ1-1; D unclear. This CDR3 is built from 13 residues. V was shortened by 0 bases and J by 7 bases, with 10 bases between the two germline ends. Per the germline V gene, CDR1 is SGDLS and CDR2 is YYNGEE. The CDR3 coding sequence is TGTGCCAGCAGCGTAGATTGGGGAGGTGAAGCTTTCTTT. Translating gives CASSVDWGGEAFF.

In DNA, the CDR3 is TGTGCCAGCAGCCAGATGATTGCAGATACGCAGTATTTT. It encodes CASSQMIADTQYF. The J gene is TRBJ2-3, the V gene TRBV7-6; D is unresolved. Per germline, CDR1 SGHVS and CDR2 FNYEAQ. The length of the CDR3 is 13 residues. Trimming pared 5 bases from V and 4 bases from J, leaving 10 bases between.

V is TRBV2 and J is TRBJ2-7; 10 bases line up with TRBD2. Germline values: CDR1 SNHLY, CDR2 FYNNEI. V shed 8 bases and J 3 bases; nucleotides not matched to a gene: 10. This CDR3 has 15 residues. The CDR3 bases are TGTGCCAGCTCGGATGTAGCGGGGGGACACTACGAGCAGTACTTC. Protein product: CASSDVAGGHYEQYF.

The rearrangement joins TRBV4-1 to TRBJ2-1; 9 bases line up with TRBD2. The V gene's germline CDR1 is MGHRA and CDR2 YSYEKL. The CDR3 is made up of 18 amino acids. V lost 4 bases, J lost 3 bases, and 13 bases stayed unmatched. This CDR3 reads CASSPVSRGRGGYNEQFF. The CDR3 coding sequence is TGCGCCAGCAGCCCGGTTTCACGGGGGCGGGGGGGCTACAATGAGCAGTTCTTC.

The rearrangement joins TRBV6-1 to TRBJ1-1; tentatively, D is TRBD1 (5 bases). V was shortened by 6 bases and J by 5 bases, with 19 bases between the two germline ends. This CDR3 spans 15 amino acids. The V gene's germline CDR1 is MNHNS and CDR2 SASEGT. The CDR3 coding sequence is TGTGCCAGCAGGTCACAGGTGGGCTTTGGTACTGAAGCTTTCTTT. It codes for CASRSQVGFGTEAFF.

The V call is TRBV4-1, the J call TRBJ1-3; D is unclear. V was cut by 2 bases and J by 0 bases, with 8 bases left in between. The CDR3 contains 15 residues. Germline V gives CDR1 MGHRA, CDR2 YSYEKL. CDR3 region: CASSQLRLSGNTIYF. The CDR3 bases are TGCGCCAGCAGCCAACTGAGACTCTCTGGAAACACCATATATTTT.